This T cell receptor beta chain was identified during a study of shared clonotypes between healthy human individuals. Study-level background: Three CD4 naive, three CD4 memory, two CD8 naive and one CD8 memory plate were used per donor.

Profiled with immunoSEQ multiplex PCR; TCRdb holds only in-frame clones, not every one. The sample has approximately 2.1 million clones, approximately 93% seen once. A note on this clone: Its antigen is currently unknown.

The germline CDR1 and CDR2 sequences are SGHRS and YFSETQ. With 4 bases clipped from V and 2 bases from J, the junction kept 9 bases outside the gene matches. The CDR3 loop spans 17 amino acids. Study-level results: At large depth, rarefaction still showed sorted-subset sequencing to be incomplete. Clonotype sharing levels among donors were expected to vary with sequencing depth. The genetic and exposure-history diversity represented was limited by few donors.

The chain couples TRBV5-1 to TRBJ2-5; 12 bases are a match to TRBD2. The specimen was naive CD4+ T cells from PBMCs. Subset given: CD45RA+ positively selected. This receptor was taken from a man between 18 and 35 years old in good health. Some clones in this sample may be carry-over from other donors' samples. CDR3 loop: CASSRTGLAGPQETQYF. The CDR3 coding sequence is TGCGCCAGCAGCCGGACCGGACTAGCGGGACCTCAAGAGACCCAGTACTTC.